This entry describes one T cell receptor beta chain. Original analysis: Amplification from reference gene primers served as the basis for estimated nucleated cell counts. The data were produced by immunoSEQ multiplex PCR, yet TCRdb's version contains in-frame clones alone and is incomplete. The V and J calls and clone size were taken over from that table, and D and trimming were inferred from the DNA. In the table there are over 350,000 clones, roughly 85% of which are singletons. The sample belongs to a study of blood T cell repertoires in COVID-19. The overall study: The United States, Italy and Spain provided the acute and convalescent COVID-19 samples.

CDR1 and CDR2 from the germline V gene are SGHVS and FQNEAQ. There are 14 residues in the CDR3. Trimming took 2 bases from V and 0 from J, leaving 7 bases between them. The sample consisted of peripheral blood. The TCR sequence derives from a woman aged 25 to 39 with active or convalescent COVID-19. V and J are TRBV7-8 and TRBJ2-5; a weak D match, TRBD2 (5 bases). The CDR3 region has the DNA TGTGCCAGCAGCTTAACGGACTACCAAGAGACCCAGTACTTC. This encodes CASSLTDYQETQYF.